This TCR beta chain was sequenced for a study of post-analysis software for immune sequencing data. Study information: Several disease courses (relapsing-remitting, secondary progressive and progressive-relapsing) of multiple sclerosis were included. The study, taken as a whole, reports: Multiple sclerosis patients had significantly lower normalized Chao1 diversity than controls. F measure clustering grouped samples strongly by preparation batch. Five TRBV segments were significantly more frequent in patients than in controls. TRBV5-6, TRBV5-1 and TRBV20-1 were among these segments.

TCR beta cDNA libraries had unique molecular identifiers. In TCRdb, the PCR reads were re-called with MiXCR into one record per CDR3 protein. Of 600,000 to 750,000 distinct CDR3 sequences listed, over 45% are singletons. Concerning this clonotype: Its specificity is not known.

This CDR3 region has 16 residues. Per germline, CDR1 MNHEY and CDR2 SMNVEV (reference sequence). The V and J ends lost 3 bases and 8 bases, in that order; junction bases with no gene match: 7. Specimen: blood. The V gene is TRBV27, the J gene TRBJ2-1, with 13 bases fitting TRBD2. This sequence originates from a girl aged 2 to 9 with multiple sclerosis. CDR3 DNA: TGTGCCAGCAGTTTCTTAGGGACTAGCGGGGTCGATGAGCAGTTCTTC. Amino acid sequence: CASSFLGTSGVDEQFF.